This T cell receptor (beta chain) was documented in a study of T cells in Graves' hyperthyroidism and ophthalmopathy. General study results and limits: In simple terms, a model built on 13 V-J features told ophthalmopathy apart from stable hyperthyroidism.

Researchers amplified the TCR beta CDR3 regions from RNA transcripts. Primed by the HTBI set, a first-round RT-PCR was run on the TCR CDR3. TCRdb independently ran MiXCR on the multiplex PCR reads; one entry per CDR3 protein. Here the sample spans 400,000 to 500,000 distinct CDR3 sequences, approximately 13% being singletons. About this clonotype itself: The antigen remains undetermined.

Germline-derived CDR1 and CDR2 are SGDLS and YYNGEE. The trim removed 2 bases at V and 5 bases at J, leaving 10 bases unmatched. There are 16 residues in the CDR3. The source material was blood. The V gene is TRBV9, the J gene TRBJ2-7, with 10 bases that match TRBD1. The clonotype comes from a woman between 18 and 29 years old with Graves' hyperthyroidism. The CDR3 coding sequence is TGTGCCAGCAGCGTTACGGGACAGGGGTTTTTGGACGAGCAGTACTTC. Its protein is CASSVTGQGFLDEQYF.